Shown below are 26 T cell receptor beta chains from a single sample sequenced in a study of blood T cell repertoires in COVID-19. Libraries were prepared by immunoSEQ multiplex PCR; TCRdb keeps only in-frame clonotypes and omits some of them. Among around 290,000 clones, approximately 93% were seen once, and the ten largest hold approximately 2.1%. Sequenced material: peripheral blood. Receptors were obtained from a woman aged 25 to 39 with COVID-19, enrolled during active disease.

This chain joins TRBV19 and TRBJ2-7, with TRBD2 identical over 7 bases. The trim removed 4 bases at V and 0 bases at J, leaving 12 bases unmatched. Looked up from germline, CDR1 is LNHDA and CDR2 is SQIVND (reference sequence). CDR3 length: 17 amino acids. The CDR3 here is CASSTTRGGRRSYEQYF. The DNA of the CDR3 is TGTGCCAGTAGTACAACACGAGGCGGGAGACGCTCCTACGAGCAGTACTTC.

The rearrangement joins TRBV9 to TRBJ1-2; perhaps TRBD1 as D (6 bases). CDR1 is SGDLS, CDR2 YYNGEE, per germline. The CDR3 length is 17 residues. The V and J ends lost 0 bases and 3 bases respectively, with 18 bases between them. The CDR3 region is CASSVGLRQEAHYGYTF. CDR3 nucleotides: TGTGCCAGCAGCGTAGGGCTAAGACAGGAGGCGCACTATGGCTACACCTTC.

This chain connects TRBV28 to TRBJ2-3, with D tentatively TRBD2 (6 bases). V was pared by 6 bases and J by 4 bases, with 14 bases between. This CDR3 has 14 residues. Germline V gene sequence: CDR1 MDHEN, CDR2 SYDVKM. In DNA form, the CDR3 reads TGTGCCAGCAGAATGGAGGGCATCGCAGATACGCAGTATTTT. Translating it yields CASRMEGIADTQYF.

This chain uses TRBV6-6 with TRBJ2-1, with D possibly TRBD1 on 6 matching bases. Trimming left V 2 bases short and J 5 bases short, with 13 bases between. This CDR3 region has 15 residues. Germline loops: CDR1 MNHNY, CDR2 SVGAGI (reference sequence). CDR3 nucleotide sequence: TGTGCCAGCAGTTACGGGGCAGGGGACGACAATGAGCAGTTCTTC. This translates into CASSYGAGDDNEQFF.

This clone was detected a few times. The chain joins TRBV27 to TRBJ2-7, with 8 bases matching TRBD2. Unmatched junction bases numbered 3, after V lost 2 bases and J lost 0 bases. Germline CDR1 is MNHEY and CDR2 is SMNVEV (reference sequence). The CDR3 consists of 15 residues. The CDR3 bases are TGTGCCAGCAGTTTAGCGGGGGGCATCTCCTACGAGCAGTACTTC. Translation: CASSLAGGISYEQYF.

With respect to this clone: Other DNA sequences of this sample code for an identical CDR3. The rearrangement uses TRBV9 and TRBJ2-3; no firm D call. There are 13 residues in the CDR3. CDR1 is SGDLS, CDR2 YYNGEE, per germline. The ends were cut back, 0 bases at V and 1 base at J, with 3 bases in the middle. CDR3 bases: TGTGCCAGCAGCGTAGGAGGCACAGATACGCAGTATTTT. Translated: CASSVGGTDTQYF. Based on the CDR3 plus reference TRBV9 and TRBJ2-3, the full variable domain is DSGVTQTPKHLITATGQRVTLRCSPRSGDLSVYWYQQSLDQGLQFLIQYYNGEERAKGNILERFSAQQFPDLHSELNLSSLELGDSALYFCASSVGGTDTQYFGPGTRLTVL.

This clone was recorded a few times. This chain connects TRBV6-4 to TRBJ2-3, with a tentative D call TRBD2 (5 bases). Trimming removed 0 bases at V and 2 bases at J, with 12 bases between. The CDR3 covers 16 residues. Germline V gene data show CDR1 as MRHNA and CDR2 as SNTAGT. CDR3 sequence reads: CASSDSVSSLTDTQYF. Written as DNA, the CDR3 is TGTGCCAGCAGTGACTCGGTTTCTAGCCTCACAGATACGCAGTATTTT.

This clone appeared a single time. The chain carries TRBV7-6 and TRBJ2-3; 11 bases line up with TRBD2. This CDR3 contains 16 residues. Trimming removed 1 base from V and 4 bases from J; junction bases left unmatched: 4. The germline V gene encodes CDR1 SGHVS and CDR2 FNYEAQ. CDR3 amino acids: CASSLEASGRSDTQYF. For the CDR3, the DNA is TGTGCCAGCAGCTTAGAGGCTAGCGGGAGGTCAGATACGCAGTATTTT. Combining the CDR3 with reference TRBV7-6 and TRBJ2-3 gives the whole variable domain GAGVSQSPRYKVTKRGQDVALRCDPISGHVSLYWYRQALGQGPEFLTYFNYEAQQDKSGLPNDRFSAERPEGSISTLTIQRTEQRDSAMYRCASSLEASGRSDTQYFGPGTRLTVL.

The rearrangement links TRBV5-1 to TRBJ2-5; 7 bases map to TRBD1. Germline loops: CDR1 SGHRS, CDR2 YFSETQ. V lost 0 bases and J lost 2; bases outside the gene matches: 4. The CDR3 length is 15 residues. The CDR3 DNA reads TGCGCCAGCAGCTTGGATCCAGGGGGACAAGAGACCCAGTACTTC. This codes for CASSLDPGGQETQYF.

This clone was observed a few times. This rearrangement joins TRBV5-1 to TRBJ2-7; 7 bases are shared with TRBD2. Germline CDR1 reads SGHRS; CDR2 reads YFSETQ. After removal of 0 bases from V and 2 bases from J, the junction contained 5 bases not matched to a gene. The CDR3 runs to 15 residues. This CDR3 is CASSLVPSGTYEQYF. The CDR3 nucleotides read TGCGCCAGCAGCTTGGTCCCTAGCGGAACCTACGAGCAGTACTTC.

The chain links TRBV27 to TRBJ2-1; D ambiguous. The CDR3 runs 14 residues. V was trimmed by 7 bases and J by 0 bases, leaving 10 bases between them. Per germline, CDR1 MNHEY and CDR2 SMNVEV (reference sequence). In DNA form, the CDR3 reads TGTGCCAGCATCCCCCCCAGCTCCTACAATGAGCAGTTCTTC. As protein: CASIPPSSYNEQFF.

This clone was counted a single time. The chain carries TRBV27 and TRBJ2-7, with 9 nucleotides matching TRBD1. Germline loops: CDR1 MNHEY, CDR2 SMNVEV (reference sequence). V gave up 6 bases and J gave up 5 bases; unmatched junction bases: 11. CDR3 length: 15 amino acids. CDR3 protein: CASSKRTGAPHEQYF. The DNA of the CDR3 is TGTGCCAGCAGCAAGAGGACAGGGGCCCCCCACGAGCAGTACTTC.

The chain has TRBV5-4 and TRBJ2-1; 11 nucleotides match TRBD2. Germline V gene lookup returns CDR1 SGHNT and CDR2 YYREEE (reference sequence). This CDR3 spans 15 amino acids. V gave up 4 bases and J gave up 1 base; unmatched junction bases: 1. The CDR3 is CASSRTSGSYNEQFF. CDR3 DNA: TGTGCCAGCAGCAGGACTAGCGGGTCCTACAATGAGCAGTTCTTC.

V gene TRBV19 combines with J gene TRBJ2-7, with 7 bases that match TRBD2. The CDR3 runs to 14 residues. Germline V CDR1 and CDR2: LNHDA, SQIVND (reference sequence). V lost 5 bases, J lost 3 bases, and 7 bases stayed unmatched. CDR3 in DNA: TGTGCCAGTAGTGGGACTGTAGCGGGCTACGAGCAGTACTTC. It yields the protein CASSGTVAGYEQYF.

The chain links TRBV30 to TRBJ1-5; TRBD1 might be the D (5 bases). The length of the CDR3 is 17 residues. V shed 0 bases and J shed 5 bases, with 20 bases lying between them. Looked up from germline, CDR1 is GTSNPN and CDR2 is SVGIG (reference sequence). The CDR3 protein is CAWSVPEGTRGHQPQHF. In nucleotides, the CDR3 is TGTGCCTGGAGTGTACCCGAAGGGACTCGGGGCCATCAGCCCCAGCATTTT.

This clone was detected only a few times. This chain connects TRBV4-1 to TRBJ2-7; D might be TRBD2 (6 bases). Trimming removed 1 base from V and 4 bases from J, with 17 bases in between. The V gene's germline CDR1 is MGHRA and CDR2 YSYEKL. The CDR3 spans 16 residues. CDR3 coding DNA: TGCGCCAGCAGCCAAGTTCTTAGCGGAGGTAATTACGAGCAGTACTTC. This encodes CASSQVLSGGNYEQYF.

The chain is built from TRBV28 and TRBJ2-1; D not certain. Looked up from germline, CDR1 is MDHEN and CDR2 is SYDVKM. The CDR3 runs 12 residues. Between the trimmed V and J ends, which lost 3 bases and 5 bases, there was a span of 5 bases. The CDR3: CASSFPNNEQFF. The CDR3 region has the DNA TGTGCCAGCAGTTTTCCCAACAATGAGCAGTTCTTC. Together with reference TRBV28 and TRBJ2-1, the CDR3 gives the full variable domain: DVKVTQSSRYLVKRTGEKVFLECVQDMDHENMFWYRQDPGLGLRLIYFSYDVKMKEKGDIPEGYSVSREKKERFSLILESASTNQTSMYLCASSFPNNEQFFGPGTRLTVL.

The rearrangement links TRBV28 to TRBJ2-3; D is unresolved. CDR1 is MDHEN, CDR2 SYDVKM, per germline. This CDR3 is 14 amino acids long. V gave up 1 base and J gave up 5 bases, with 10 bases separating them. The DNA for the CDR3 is TGTGCCAGCAGTTTATCCCCGGAGTTAGATACGCAGTATTTT. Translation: CASSLSPELDTQYF.

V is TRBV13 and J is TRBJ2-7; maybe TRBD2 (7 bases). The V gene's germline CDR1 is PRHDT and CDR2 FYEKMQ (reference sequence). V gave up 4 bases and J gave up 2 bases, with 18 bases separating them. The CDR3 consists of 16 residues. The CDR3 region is CASSSMGATSAYEQYF. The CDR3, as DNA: TGTGCCAGCAGCTCGATGGGGGCCACTAGCGCCTACGAGCAGTACTTC.

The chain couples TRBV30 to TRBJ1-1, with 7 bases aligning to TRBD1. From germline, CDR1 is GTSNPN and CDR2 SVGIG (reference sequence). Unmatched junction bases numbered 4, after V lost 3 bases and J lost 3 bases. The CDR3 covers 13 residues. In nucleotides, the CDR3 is TGTGCCTGGAGGGACAGGTGGGACACTGAAGCTTTCTTT. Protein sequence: CAWRDRWDTEAFF.

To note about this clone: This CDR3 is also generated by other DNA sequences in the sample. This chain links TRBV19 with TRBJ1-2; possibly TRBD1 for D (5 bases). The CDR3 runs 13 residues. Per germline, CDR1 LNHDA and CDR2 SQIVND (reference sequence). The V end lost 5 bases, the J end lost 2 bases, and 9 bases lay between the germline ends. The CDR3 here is CASSSDRNYGYTF. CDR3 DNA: TGTGCCAGTAGTTCCGACAGAAACTATGGCTACACCTTC.

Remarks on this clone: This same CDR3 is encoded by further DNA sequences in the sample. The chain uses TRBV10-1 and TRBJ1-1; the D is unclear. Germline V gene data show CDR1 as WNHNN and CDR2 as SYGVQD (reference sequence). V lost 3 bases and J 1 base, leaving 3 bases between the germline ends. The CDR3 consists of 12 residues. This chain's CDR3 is CASSDQNTEAFF. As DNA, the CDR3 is TGCGCCAGCAGTGACCAGAACACTGAAGCTTTCTTT.

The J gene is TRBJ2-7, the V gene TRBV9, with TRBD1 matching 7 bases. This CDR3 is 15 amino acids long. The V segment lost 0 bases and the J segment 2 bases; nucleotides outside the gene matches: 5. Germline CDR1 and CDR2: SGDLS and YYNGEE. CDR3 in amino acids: CASSVAGTAPYEQYF. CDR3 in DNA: TGTGCCAGCAGCGTAGCCGGGACAGCGCCCTACGAGCAGTACTTC.

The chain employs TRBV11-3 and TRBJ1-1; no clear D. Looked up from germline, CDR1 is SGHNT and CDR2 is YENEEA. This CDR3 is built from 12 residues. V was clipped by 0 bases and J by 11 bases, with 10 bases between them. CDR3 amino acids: CASSLDGVYAFF. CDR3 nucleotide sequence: TGTGCCAGCAGCTTAGACGGGGTTTATGCTTTCTTT.

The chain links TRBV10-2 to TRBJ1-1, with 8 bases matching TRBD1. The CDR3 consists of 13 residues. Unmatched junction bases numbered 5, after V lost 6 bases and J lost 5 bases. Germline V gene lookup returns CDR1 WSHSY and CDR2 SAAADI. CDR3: CASRQDRDTEAFF. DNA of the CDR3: TGCGCCAGCAGACAGGACAGGGATACTGAAGCTTTCTTT.

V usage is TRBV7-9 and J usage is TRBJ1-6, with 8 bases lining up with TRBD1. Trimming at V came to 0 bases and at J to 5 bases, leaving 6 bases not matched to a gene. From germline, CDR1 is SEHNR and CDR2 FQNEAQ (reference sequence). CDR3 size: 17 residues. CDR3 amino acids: CASSLAGQGGDNSPLHF. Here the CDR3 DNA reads TGTGCCAGCAGCTTAGCCGGACAGGGAGGCGATAATTCACCCCTCCACTTT.